The source of this T cell receptor beta chain is a study of blood T cell repertoires in COVID-19. V gave up 5 bases and J gave up 8 bases; unmatched junction bases: 13. The CDR3 extends over 16 amino acids. Per germline, CDR1 LNHDA and CDR2 SQIVND (reference sequence). Authors' data handling: Using reference gene primer amplification, nucleated cell counts were estimated. Profiling relied on immunoSEQ multiplex PCR, and the TCRdb table lists in-frame clones only, not all of them. Clonal size and the V and J genes are those of that table, whereas D and trimming came from the DNA. This sample has some 42,000 clones, with over 75% found just once.

The V and J genes are TRBV19 and TRBJ1-4; 8 bases line up with TRBD1. Specimen: peripheral blood. The receptor's source is a man aged 25 to 45 with active or convalescent COVID-19. The CDR3 here is CASSDPLQGDYEKLFF. The DNA of the CDR3 is TGTGCCAGTAGTGATCCGTTACAGGGGGACTACGAAAAACTGTTTTTT.